Below, 27 T cell receptor beta chains from the same sample are listed, as sequenced in a study of cytomegalovirus exposure and HLA in healthy donors. The study ran its PCR with 60 Vbeta and 13 Jbeta primers. Clones were read by immunoSEQ multiplex PCR, and TCRdb kept only the in-frame ones, dropping some. The sample contains 200,000 to 250,000 clones, about 70% of which appear only once. The sequenced sample consisted of PBMCs. These receptors were collected from a woman aged 25 to 39 in good health and CMV-seronegative.

The gene calls are TRBV7-2 and TRBJ2-7; 9 positions match TRBD1. Germline loops: CDR1 SGHTA, CDR2 FQGNSA. With 0 bases clipped from V and 12 bases from J, the junction kept 6 bases outside the gene matches. The CDR3 extends over 13 amino acids. CDR3: CASSLARDREWYF. The DNA for the CDR3 is TGTGCCAGCAGCTTAGCACGGGACAGGGAATGGTACTTC.

The sample holds a few counts of this clone. The chain has TRBV7-6 and TRBJ2-5, with 9 nucleotides matching TRBD1. The CDR3 sequence is 15 residues long. Looked up from germline, CDR1 is SGHVS and CDR2 is FNYEAQ. J lost 4 bases, V lost 6 bases, and 9 bases had no gene match. CDR3 loop: CASRDAGTGRETQYF. The DNA for the CDR3 is TGTGCCAGCAGAGATGCCGGGACAGGGCGAGAGACCCAGTACTTC.

The rearrangement joins TRBV6-6 to TRBJ1-2, with 8 nucleotides matching TRBD1. V was clipped by 2 bases and J by 4 bases; unmatched bases: 6. CDR3 size: 15 residues. Germline lookup yields CDR1 MNHNY and CDR2 SVGAGI (reference sequence). In DNA, the CDR3 is TGTGCCAGCAGTTACCGAGACAGGGGATCCTATGGCTACACCTTC. This codes for CASSYRDRGSYGYTF.

V and J are TRBV28 and TRBJ2-2; TRBD2 agrees at 13 bases. V dropped 6 bases and J dropped 5; count of bases not matched to a gene: 3. The germline CDR1 and CDR2 sequences are MDHEN and SYDVKM. The CDR3 runs 15 residues. In DNA, the CDR3 is TGTGCCAGCAGCCTGGGACTAGCGGGAACCGGGGAGCTGTTTTTT. This codes for CASSLGLAGTGELFF.

Of note for this clone: Different DNA sequences within this sample yield the same CDR3. V gene TRBV2 combines with J gene TRBJ1-2; 7 nucleotides align to TRBD1. The V and J ends lost 1 base and 8 bases, in that order; junction bases with no gene match: 7. Germline loops: CDR1 SNHLY, CDR2 FYNNEI. The CDR3 runs to 14 residues. CDR3 loop: CASSEDRGLRGYTF. The CDR3 nucleotides read TGTGCCAGCAGTGAAGATAGGGGGCTAAGGGGCTACACCTTC.

The chain is built from TRBV6-5 and TRBJ1-1; D unresolved. Germline V gene data show CDR1 as MNHEY and CDR2 as SVGAGI. V lost 6 bases and J lost 4, with 9 bases in between. The CDR3 contains 12 residues. The CDR3 coding sequence is TGTGCCAGCAGCCAGGTATCCACTGAAGCTTTCTTT. It codes for CASSQVSTEAFF.

This chain links TRBV4-1 with TRBJ2-2, with TRBD2 matching over 15 bases. Germline V gene data show CDR1 as MGHRA and CDR2 as YSYEKL. This CDR3 contains 20 residues. The J segment lost 3 bases and the V segment lost 4 bases, leaving 12 bases of the junction unmatched. The DNA of the CDR3 is TGCGCCAGCAGCCTAGGCAGTGGACTAGCGGGGGGGCGCGACACCGGGGAGCTGTTTTTT. Translating it yields CASSLGSGLAGGRDTGELFF.

This chain uses TRBV5-1 with TRBJ2-7; TRBD1 might be the D (6 bases). This CDR3 comprises 14 residues. V was cut by 0 bases and J by 6 bases, with 13 bases left in between. CDR1 SGHRS and CDR2 YFSETQ come from the germline V gene. For the CDR3, the DNA is TGCGCCAGCAGCTTGGCCTTGGGGACATTCGAGCAGTACTTC. Its protein product is CASSLALGTFEQYF.

This clone was counted a single time. V gene TRBV7-9 combines with J gene TRBJ1-2, with D perhaps TRBD1 (6 bases). The CDR3 is 13 amino acids. V was shortened by 3 bases and J by 8 bases, with 13 bases between the two germline ends. Germline CDR1 is SEHNR and CDR2 is FQNEAQ (reference sequence). The chain's CDR3 is CASSFTTGQGYTF. The CDR3 DNA reads as TGTGCCAGCAGCTTTACGACAGGCCAAGGCTACACCTTC.

The genes are TRBV6-7 and TRBJ1-1; D remains ambiguous. TRBV6-7 is flagged as an ORF with uncertain function. V lost 8 bases to trimming and J lost 5 bases, with 15 bases between them. The CDR3 loop spans 13 amino acids. The CDR3 nucleotides are TGTGCCAGCCGACTAAGACACGTAACTGAAGCTTTCTTT. As protein: CASRLRHVTEAFF.

V is TRBV4-2 and J is TRBJ2-1, with 7 bases identical to TRBD2. Germline V gene sequence: CDR1 LGHNA, CDR2 YNFKEQ. V lost 2 bases and J lost 6; bases outside the gene matches: 1. The CDR3 is 13 residues long. The CDR3 sequence is CASSQRTSNEQFF. For the CDR3, the DNA is TGTGCCAGCAGCCAACGGACTAGCAATGAGCAGTTCTTC.

The CDR3 reads CASSLLAEHNEQFF. The CDR3 nucleotides are TGTGCCAGTAGTTTACTAGCGGAGCACAATGAGCAGTTCTTC. The chain employs TRBV19 and TRBJ2-1, with 8 bases identical to TRBD2. The CDR3 is 14 residues long. CDR1 and CDR2 from the germline V gene are LNHDA and SQIVND (reference sequence). With V trimmed by 5 bases and J by 5 bases, 5 bases remained unmatched.

This chain uses TRBV10-3 with TRBJ1-1, with 7 bases that match TRBD1. Germline values: CDR1 ENHRY, CDR2 SYGVKD. The V and J ends lost 6 bases and 1 base, in that order; junction bases with no gene match: 8. The CDR3 runs to 15 residues. The CDR3 region is CAIRSGQAKNTEAFF. The CDR3 bases are TGTGCCATCAGGAGCGGACAGGCGAAGAACACTGAAGCTTTCTTT.

The chain uses TRBV18 and TRBJ1-3, with no clear D. V was clipped by 1 base and J by 4 bases, with 5 bases between them. Germline CDR1 and CDR2: KGHSH and LQKENI. This CDR3 has 13 amino acids. DNA of the CDR3: TGTGCCAGCTCACCACTGGCAGGAAACACCATATATTTT. Translation gives CASSPLAGNTIYF.

The V call is TRBV30, the J call TRBJ1-2; perhaps TRBD1 as D (5 bases). CDR1 is GTSNPN, CDR2 SVGIG, per germline (reference sequence). Trimming shortened V by 5 bases and J by 8 bases, and 12 bases separated the two germline ends. This CDR3 has 11 amino acids. CDR3 loop: CAWDDSHGYTF. CDR3 DNA sequence: TGTGCCTGGGACGACAGTCACGGCTACACCTTC.

The V call is TRBV15, the J call TRBJ2-5; 8 bases match TRBD2. The germline V gene has CDR1 LNHNV and CDR2 YYDKDF (reference sequence). The CDR3 loop spans 15 amino acids. V was clipped by 3 bases and J by 5 bases; unmatched bases: 8. CDR3 DNA sequence: TGTGCCACCAGCAGGGTCGGGGGGGCCCAGGAGACCCAGTACTTC. Its protein product is CATSRVGGAQETQYF.

This clone was counted a single time. The germline gene is not matched at one end of the junction; a read error may be the cause. This chain connects TRBV7-9 to TRBJ2-1; D possibly corresponds to TRBD2 (5 bases). This CDR3 has 15 residues. CDR1 is SEHNR and CDR2 is FQNEAQ in the germline V gene (reference sequence). In DNA, the CDR3 is TGTTCCAGCAGCATGACTAAACCCTCCTACAATGAGCAGTTCTTC. Protein: CSSSMTKPSYNEQFF.

This clone appeared a few times. This likely comes from a read error, as the CDR3 has no conserved phenylalanine or tryptophan at its end. This chain connects TRBV9 to TRBJ2-2; D call uncertain. The length of the CDR3 is 12 residues. Germline V gene lookup returns CDR1 SGDLS and CDR2 YYNGEE. The CDR3: CDSSARNGELFL. Written as DNA, the CDR3 is TGTGACAGCAGCGCCCGCAACGGGGAGCTGTTTTTG.

CDR3 bases: TGCGCCAGCAGCTTGGACAGGACCCGGGGGTACAATGAGCAGTTCTTC. Translating it yields CASSLDRTRGYNEQFF. The chain joins TRBV5-1 to TRBJ2-1; perhaps TRBD2 as D (6 bases). V was shortened by 0 bases and J by 4 bases, with 14 bases between the two germline ends. In germline, CDR1 is SGHRS, CDR2 YFSETQ. The CDR3 is made up of 16 amino acids.

This clone is a singleton in its sample. V is TRBV27 and J is TRBJ2-7, with 9 bases fitting TRBD2. CDR3 length: 14 amino acids. The V gene's germline CDR1 is MNHEY and CDR2 SMNVEV (reference sequence). J was trimmed by 5 bases and V by 2 bases; bases with no gene match: 4. CDR3 sequence: CASSLAGGPHEQYF. The DNA of the CDR3 is TGTGCCAGCAGTTTAGCGGGAGGGCCCCACGAGCAGTACTTC.

V and J are TRBV2 and TRBJ1-2; 8 bases match TRBD1. The CDR3 is 15 residues long. V shed 3 bases and J 7 bases; nucleotides not matched to a gene: 10. Germline V lookup: CDR1 SNHLY, CDR2 FYNNEI. CDR3 loop: CASSETRQGRSGYTF. Here the CDR3 DNA reads TGTGCCAGCAGTGAGACCCGACAGGGGCGCTCTGGCTACACCTTC.

The V call is TRBV5-1, the J call TRBJ2-1, with 7 bases fitting TRBD1. V trimming: 9 bases; J trimming: 8 bases; junction bases outside the gene matches: 11. The CDR3 contains 13 residues. Germline-derived CDR1 and CDR2 are SGHRS and YFSETQ. CDR3 sequence reads: CATRDSEVHEQFF. The CDR3 DNA follows: TGCGCCACCCGGGACAGTGAGGTCCATGAGCAGTTCTTC.

This clone was picked up one time. The chain uses TRBV9 and TRBJ2-5; D gene ambiguous. V shed 4 bases and J shed 5 bases, with 12 bases lying between them. The CDR3 runs 13 residues. CDR1 is SGDLS and CDR2 is YYNGEE in the germline V gene. This chain's CDR3 is CASSYRPRETQYF. As DNA, the CDR3 is TGTGCCAGCAGCTACCGTCCCCGGGAGACCCAGTACTTC. Full variable domain (missing parts from reference TRBV9 and TRBJ2-5): DSGVTQTPKHLITATGQRVTLRCSPRSGDLSVYWYQQSLDQGLQFLIQYYNGEERAKGNILERFSAQQFPDLHSELNLSSLELGDSALYFCASSYRPRETQYFGPGTRLLVL.

The chain couples TRBV6-5 to TRBJ2-7; 10 bases line up with TRBD2. Germline V gene data show CDR1 as MNHEY and CDR2 as SVGAGI. The junction had 10 bases not matched to a gene; V was cut back by 6 bases and J by 5 bases. The CDR3 consists of 15 residues. This CDR3 reads CASSPQAGGLDEQYF. For the CDR3, the DNA is TGTGCCAGCAGCCCCCAAGCGGGAGGGCTAGACGAGCAGTACTTC.

The table lists this clone with a few counts. J is TRBJ1-1 and V is TRBV7-9, with unresolved D. V was cut by 2 bases and J by 3 bases, with 4 bases left in between. The CDR3 is made up of 12 amino acids. Per the germline V gene, CDR1 is SEHNR and CDR2 is FQNEAQ (reference sequence). The CDR3 sequence: CASSLRDTEAFF. The CDR3 nucleotides read TGTGCCAGCAGCTTACGGGACACTGAAGCTTTCTTT. Drawing the rest from reference TRBV7-9 and TRBJ1-1, the complete variable domain is DTGVSQNPRHKITKRGQNVTFRCDPISEHNRLYWYRQTLGQGPEFLTYFQNEAQLEKSRLLSDRFSAERPKGSFSTLEIQRTEQGDSAMYLCASSLRDTEAFFGQGTRLTVV.

V gene TRBV7-9 combines with J gene TRBJ1-2, with 7 bases matching TRBD1. Trimming cost V 4 bases and J 8 bases; bases outside gene matches: 4. The CDR3 extends over 12 amino acids. Germline V gene data show CDR1 as SEHNR and CDR2 as FQNEAQ (reference sequence). CDR3 nucleotide sequence: TGTGCCAGCAGCTCGAACAGGGGCGGCTACACCTTC. This gives the protein CASSSNRGGYTF.

This chain uses TRBV19 with TRBJ1-1, with D maybe TRBD1 (5 bases). The CDR3 sequence is 13 residues long. Germline CDR1 LNHDA, CDR2 SQIVND (reference sequence). V lost 3 bases to trimming and J lost 6 bases, with 11 bases between them. The CDR3 DNA sequence: TGTGCCAGTAGTATGGGGCAGGTATCTGAAGCTTTCTTT. Its translation: CASSMGQVSEAFF.